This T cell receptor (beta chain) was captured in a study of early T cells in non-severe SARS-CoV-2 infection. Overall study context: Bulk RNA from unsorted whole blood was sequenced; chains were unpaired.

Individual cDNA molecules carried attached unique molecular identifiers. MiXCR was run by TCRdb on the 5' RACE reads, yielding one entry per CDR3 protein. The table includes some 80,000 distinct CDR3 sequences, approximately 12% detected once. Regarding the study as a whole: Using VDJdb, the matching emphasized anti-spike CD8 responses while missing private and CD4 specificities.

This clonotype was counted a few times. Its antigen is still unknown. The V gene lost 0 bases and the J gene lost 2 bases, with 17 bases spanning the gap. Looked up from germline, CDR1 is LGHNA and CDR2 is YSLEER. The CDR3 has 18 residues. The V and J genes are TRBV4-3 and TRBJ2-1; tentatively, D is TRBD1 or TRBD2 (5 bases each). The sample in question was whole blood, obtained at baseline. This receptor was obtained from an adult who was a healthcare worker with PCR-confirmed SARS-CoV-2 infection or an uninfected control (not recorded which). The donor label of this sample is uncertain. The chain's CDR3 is CASSQDGAGGTTYNEQFF. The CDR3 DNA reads TGCGCCAGCAGCCAAGACGGGGCGGGCGGAACCACCTACAATGAGCAGTTCTTC.